These 22 T cell receptor beta chains originate from one sample sequenced in a study of T-cell memory formation after mild COVID-19. One entry per CDR3 protein, called by TCRdb with MiXCR from the 5' RACE reads. The data contain about 360,000 distinct CDR3 sequences, around 14% of them singletons. Material: PBMCs or a T cell subset sorted from them (not recorded which). Source of these receptors: a man in his late teens or twenties who had mild COVID-19 (a few samples of this study predate the infection). Cell type and time point are not known.

The chain links TRBV27 to TRBJ2-1; TRBD1 matches 9 bases. Per germline, CDR1 MNHEY and CDR2 SMNVEV (reference sequence). CDR3 length: 15 amino acids. Unmatched junction bases numbered 11, after V lost 6 bases and J lost 8 bases. CDR3 nucleotides: TGTGCCAGCAGAACCATACAGGGGGCGGACGATGAGCAGTTCTTC. Residues: CASRTIQGADDEQFF.

The table lists this clonotype with a few counts. The rearrangement uses TRBV5-1 and TRBJ1-1, with TRBD1 matching over 7 bases. The CDR3 runs to 13 residues. J lost 7 bases, V lost 1 base, and 4 bases had no gene match. From germline, CDR1 is SGHRS and CDR2 YFSETQ. The CDR3 reads CASSLSPGGEAFF. In DNA form, the CDR3 reads TGCGCCAGCAGCTTGAGCCCAGGGGGTGAAGCTTTCTTT.

This clonotype was seen more than once but under ten times. This chain uses TRBV4-1 with TRBJ2-5; D not resolved. V was shortened by 1 base and J by 1 base, with 10 bases between the two germline ends. This CDR3 comprises 15 residues. Germline-derived CDR1 and CDR2 are MGHRA and YSYEKL. For the CDR3, the DNA is TGCGCCAGCAGCCAAGCTTCCCTCGGCCAAGAGACCCAGTACTTC. It codes for CASSQASLGQETQYF.

The sample holds a few counts of this clonotype. The chain employs TRBV6-6 and TRBJ2-3, with D possibly matching TRBD1 (5 bases). CDR1 is MNHNY and CDR2 is SVGAGI in the germline V gene (reference sequence). Trimming pared 2 bases from V and 5 bases from J, leaving 17 bases between. The CDR3 sequence is 16 residues long. CDR3 in DNA: TGTGCCAGCAGTTACCCCGATGCCAGGGAACAAGATACGCAGTATTTT. Encoded protein: CASSYPDAREQDTQYF.

This clonotype was observed a handful of times. CDR3 sequence (DNA): TGTGCCAGCAGCTTCGGGACATCAAATGAGCAGTTCTTC. Translated, it gives CASSFGTSNEQFF. The V and J genes are TRBV11-2 and TRBJ2-1; D is perhaps TRBD1 (6 bases). Germline lookup yields CDR1 SGHAT and CDR2 FQNNGV. The CDR3 is 13 amino acids. V was cut by 3 bases and J by 7 bases, with 10 bases left in between. The whole variable domain, filled in from reference TRBV11-2 and TRBJ2-1, reads EAGVAQSPRYKIIEKRQSVAFWCNPISGHATLYWYQQILGQGPKLLIQFQNNGVVDDSQLPKDRFSAERLKGVDSTLKIQPAKLEDSAVYLCASSFGTSNEQFFGPGTRLTVL.

The rearrangement joins TRBV7-9 to TRBJ2-2; D unresolved. The CDR3 contains 12 residues. Trimming removed 6 bases from V and 6 bases from J, with 8 bases in between. The germline gives CDR1 SEHNR, CDR2 FQNEAQ (reference sequence). CDR3 bases: TGTGCCAGCAGAAAGGCCTCCGGGGAGCTGTTTTTT. Translating it yields CASRKASGELFF.

A few counts support this clonotype. V gene TRBV5-1 combines with J gene TRBJ1-2; 7 positions match TRBD1. J was trimmed by 0 bases and V by 4 bases; bases with no gene match: 6. Germline lookup yields CDR1 SGHRS and CDR2 YFSETQ. This CDR3 is 15 amino acids long. CDR3 nucleotide sequence: TGCGCCAGCAGCCCAGGGACAGTCCCTAACTATGGCTACACCTTC. Its protein product is CASSPGTVPNYGYTF.

This clonotype appeared many times. The V gene is TRBV5-1, the J gene TRBJ1-2; D is possibly TRBD1 (5 bases). This CDR3 region has 14 residues. V was cut by 1 base and J by 8 bases, with 15 bases left in between. CDR1 is SGHRS and CDR2 is YFSETQ in the germline V gene. The CDR3 sequence: CASSLSGYGQGYTF. In DNA form, the CDR3 reads TGCGCCAGCAGCTTGTCAGGGTATGGTCAAGGCTACACCTTC.

The sample holds a few counts of this clonotype. The genes are TRBV7-2 and TRBJ1-6; D is undetermined. Germline CDR1 SGHTA, CDR2 FQGNSA. V was clipped by 6 bases and J by 3 bases, with 6 bases between them. The CDR3 has 13 residues. This CDR3 is CASRAIYNSPLHF. The CDR3 DNA reads TGTGCCAGCAGGGCCATCTATAATTCACCCCTCCACTTT. Full variable domain (remainder filled in from reference TRBV7-2 and TRBJ1-6): GAGVSQSPSNKVTEKGKDVELRCDPISGHTALYWYRQSLGQGLEFLIYFQGNSAPDKSGLPSDRFSAERTGGSVSTLTIQRTQQEDSAVYLCASRAIYNSPLHFGNGTRLTVT.

This clonotype occurred a few times. In DNA, the CDR3 is TGTGCCAGCAGCTCCCCCTATGGAAACGGCTACACCTTC. Its protein is CASSSPYGNGYTF. The V gene is TRBV7-9, the J gene TRBJ1-2; D ambiguous. CDR3 length: 13 amino acids. Germline CDR1 is SEHNR and CDR2 is FQNEAQ (reference sequence). Trimming stripped 4 bases from V and 8 bases from J, with 14 bases between.

The V call is TRBV28, the J call TRBJ2-2, with TRBD1 matching 7 bases. CDR1 and CDR2 (germline): MDHEN, SYDVKM. CDR3 length: 15 residues. The V and J ends lost 4 bases and 7 bases, in that order; junction bases with no gene match: 9. Written as DNA, the CDR3 is TGTGCCAGCAGTTCATCGGACAGGAAGGGCGGGGAGCTGTTTTTT. It yields the protein CASSSSDRKGGELFF.

The chain combines TRBV18 with TRBJ1-2; the match to TRBD1 covers 7 bases. CDR1 is KGHSH, CDR2 LQKENI, per germline. Trimming cost V 5 bases and J 2 bases; bases outside gene matches: 5. This CDR3 comprises 14 residues. The CDR3 spells CASSMDRRNYGYTF. The CDR3 DNA reads as TGTGCCAGCTCAATGGACAGGCGGAACTATGGCTACACCTTC.

This clonotype was recorded a few times. The chain employs TRBV5-1 and TRBJ1-6; weak D call: TRBD1 (6 bases). The length of the CDR3 is 14 residues. V lost 6 bases and J 9 bases, leaving 16 bases between the germline ends. Germline values: CDR1 SGHRS, CDR2 YFSETQ. The CDR3 coding sequence is TGCGCCAGCACTCAGGGGCAGGGAGCTTCACCCCTCCACTTT. Protein sequence: CASTQGQGASPLHF.

The chain has TRBV27 and TRBJ1-1; the D is unclear. Germline CDR1 and CDR2: MNHEY and SMNVEV (reference sequence). This CDR3 comprises 13 residues. V was shortened by 3 bases and J by 1 base, with 6 bases between the two germline ends. CDR3 sequence: CASSFVKNTEAFF. CDR3 sequence (DNA): TGTGCCAGCAGTTTCGTTAAGAACACTGAAGCTTTCTTT.

V usage is TRBV27 and J usage is TRBJ2-1; 8 nucleotides match TRBD2. This CDR3 is 18 amino acids long. Germline CDR1 reads MNHEY; CDR2 reads SMNVEV (reference sequence). V trimming: 1 base; J trimming: 9 bases; junction bases outside the gene matches: 17. The CDR3 loop reads CASSLFSVSGTRFLEQFF. CDR3 bases: TGTGCCAGCAGTTTATTTTCAGTCTCCGGGACTAGGTTTCTTGAGCAGTTCTTC.

This clonotype turned up a few times. J is TRBJ2-7 and V is TRBV6-6; maybe TRBD1 (6 bases). V lost 4 bases to trimming and J lost 0 bases, with 13 bases between them. Germline V gene lookup returns CDR1 MNHNY and CDR2 SVGAGI (reference sequence). This CDR3 has 15 residues. The CDR3 DNA is TGTGCCAGCAGTTCGACAGGCTTGGGCTCCTACGAGCAGTACGTC. It encodes CASSSTGLGSYEQYV.

In its sample, this clonotype was seen a few times. As DNA, the CDR3 is TGTGCCACCCCCGGGCAGGGTGACTACGAGCAGTACGTC. This translates into CATPGQGDYEQYV. The J gene is TRBJ2-7, the V gene TRBV10-3, with D possibly matching TRBD1 (5 bases). V was trimmed by 10 bases and J by 3 bases, leaving 16 bases between them. The CDR3 contains 13 residues. Looked up from germline, CDR1 is ENHRY and CDR2 is SYGVKD.

This clonotype was seen ten or more times. The CDR3 region has the DNA TGCGCCAGCAGCCCTACCTGGGGCGAGCAGTACTTC. This codes for CASSPTWGEQYF. The chain employs TRBV5-1 and TRBJ2-7, with D hard to call. The CDR3 has 12 residues. Trimming removed 4 bases from V and 6 bases from J, with 11 bases in between. Per the germline V gene, CDR1 is SGHRS and CDR2 is YFSETQ.

This clonotype was counted only a few times. The chain joins TRBV6-1 to TRBJ2-2, with D perhaps matching TRBD1 (6 bases). Germline CDR1 MNHNS, CDR2 SASEGT. The CDR3 totals 14 residues. V dropped 1 base and J dropped 8 bases, with 11 bases sitting between them. The CDR3 loop is CASSEVTTGGELFF. The DNA for the CDR3 is TGTGCCAGCAGTGAAGTCACGACAGGTGGGGAGCTGTTTTTT.

This clonotype was found a few times. The J gene is TRBJ2-2, the V gene TRBV7-2; D call uncertain. Germline V CDR1 and CDR2: SGHTA, FQGNSA. This CDR3 spans 12 amino acids. The V gene lost 7 bases and the J gene lost 6 bases, with 9 bases spanning the gap. CDR3 DNA sequence: TGTGCCAGCAAGTTAGGCCCCGGGGAGCTGTTTTTT. Translated: CASKLGPGELFF.

This clonotype was picked up a small number of times. This chain links TRBV3-1 with TRBJ2-5; D is perhaps TRBD2 (5 bases). The germline gives CDR1 LGHDT, CDR2 YNNKEL (reference sequence). CDR3 length equals 13 residues. V lost 2 bases, J lost 3 bases, and 7 bases lay in between. The CDR3 protein is CASSQMREETQYF. CDR3 DNA sequence: TGTGCCAGCAGCCAAATGAGGGAAGAGACCCAGTACTTC.

The V and J genes are TRBV27 and TRBJ2-1; 11 bases map to TRBD2. The CDR3 loop spans 15 amino acids. Per germline, CDR1 MNHEY and CDR2 SMNVEV (reference sequence). V gave up 7 bases and J gave up 4 bases; unmatched junction bases: 6. CDR3: CASTLAGGYYNEQFF. In DNA form, the CDR3 reads TGTGCCAGCACCCTAGCGGGGGGCTATTACAATGAGCAGTTCTTC.